These 19 T cell receptor beta chains were all obtained from the same sample, sequenced in a study of OX40 agonist ivuxolimab in advanced cancers. Profiling relied on immunoSEQ multiplex PCR, and the TCRdb table lists in-frame clones only, not all of them. The table records about 47,000 clones, 81% of them present only once. This sample comprised CD4+ or CD8+ T cells sorted from blood, obtained in a trial of the OX40 agonist ivuxolimab. The receptor source for this set is an adult with an advanced solid tumor such as melanoma, head and neck, liver or kidney cancer.

The gene calls are TRBV28 and TRBJ1-2; no reliable D call. From germline, CDR1 is MDHEN and CDR2 SYDVKM. Trimming pared 7 bases from V and 5 bases from J, leaving 23 bases between. The CDR3 has 16 residues. The CDR3 coding sequence is TGTGCCAGCAACCCTGCGGCAACCCTATTGGATTATGGCTACACCTTC. Encoded protein: CASNPAATLLDYGYTF.

This clone was counted once. The junction and the germline gene differ at one end; a read error may be behind it. CDR3 region: CASSPIGGGTEAFF. CDR3 DNA sequence: TGTGCCAGCAGCCCCATCGGGGGGGGGACTGAGGCTTTCTTT. The J gene is TRBJ1-1, the V gene TRBV4-2; D possibly corresponds to TRBD1 (5 bases). This CDR3 has 14 amino acids. CDR1 is LGHNA and CDR2 is YNFKEQ in the germline V gene.

This clone occurred a few times. This rearrangement joins TRBV7-8 to TRBJ2-3; tentative D call: TRBD2 (6 bases). CDR1 and CDR2 (germline): SGHVS, FQNEAQ. V gave up 0 bases and J gave up 8 bases, with 9 bases separating them. CDR3 length equals 13 residues. The DNA for the CDR3 is TGTGCCAGCAGCTTAGCCCGGGAGAGTACGCAGTATTTT. Amino acids: CASSLARESTQYF.

V is TRBV5-1 and J is TRBJ2-2; D may be TRBD1 or TRBD2 (6 bases each). Germline V gene lookup returns CDR1 SGHRS and CDR2 YFSETQ. The CDR3 runs to 15 residues. The ends were cut back, 2 bases at V and 2 bases at J, with 10 bases in the middle. CDR3 sequence: CASSFTGGNTGELFF. The CDR3 region has the DNA TGCGCCAGCAGCTTTACCGGGGGCAACACCGGGGAGCTGTTTTTT. Supplemented by reference TRBV5-1 and TRBJ2-2, the full variable domain reads KAGVTQTPRYLIKTRGQQVTLSCSPISGHRSVSWYQQTPGQGLQFLFEYFSETQRNKGNFPGRFSGRQFSNSRSEMNVSTLELGDSALYLCASSFTGGNTGELFFGEGSRLTVL.

The chain combines TRBV6-1 with TRBJ1-2; TRBD1 matches at 9 bases. V dropped 5 bases and J dropped 6; count of bases not matched to a gene: 10. CDR1 is MNHNS, CDR2 SASEGT, per germline. The CDR3 length is 15 residues. CDR3 nucleotide sequence: TGTGCCAGCAGTTCCCTCTCTACAGGGGGCGATGGCTACACCTTC. Protein product: CASSSLSTGGDGYTF.

The J gene is TRBJ2-7, the V gene TRBV9; 12 bases line up with TRBD2. Trimming cost V 4 bases and J 7 bases; bases outside gene matches: 9. The CDR3 extends over 15 amino acids. Germline CDR1 SGDLS, CDR2 YYNGEE. The CDR3 sequence: CASSPLTSGSWEQYF. CDR3 nucleotides: TGTGCCAGCAGCCCCCTGACTAGCGGGAGTTGGGAGCAGTACTTC.

V usage is TRBV7-2 and J usage is TRBJ2-1, with D possibly matching TRBD2 (5 bases). In germline, CDR1 is SGHTA, CDR2 FQGNSA. This CDR3 is 16 amino acids long. Trimming left V 5 bases short and J 10 bases short, with 24 bases between. The CDR3 sequence is CASSHARGKLIWEQFF. The CDR3 DNA sequence: TGTGCCAGCAGCCACGCACGGGGAAAGCTAATATGGGAGCAGTTCTTC.

This chain joins TRBV28 and TRBJ1-5; D call uncertain. Looked up from germline, CDR1 is MDHEN and CDR2 is SYDVKM. CDR3 length: 15 amino acids. V was cut by 5 bases and J by 0 bases, with 11 bases left in between. CDR3 nucleotides: TGTGCCAGCAGTCCCTACAGTAATAGCAATCAGCCCCAGCATTTT. Its protein is CASSPYSNSNQPQHF.

The V gene is TRBV6-6, the J gene TRBJ1-1; 8 positions match TRBD1. The CDR3 extends over 13 amino acids. V lost 6 bases to trimming and J lost 5 bases; unmatched junction nucleotides: 5. CDR1 MNHNY and CDR2 SVGAGI come from the germline V gene (reference sequence). The CDR3 bases are TGTGCCAGCAGAGGACAGGGTAGGACTGAAGCTTTCTTT. Translating it yields CASRGQGRTEAFF.

The genes are TRBV6-5 and TRBJ1-2; no definite D call. This CDR3 spans 13 amino acids. Germline CDR1 MNHEY, CDR2 SVGAGI. V lost 6 bases, J lost 6 bases, and 14 bases lay in between. Written as DNA, the CDR3 is TGTGCCAGCAGCCTACCGTCACCGGATGGCTACACCTTC. It is translated as CASSLPSPDGYTF.

Judged by abundance, this clone is medium-sized (0.01 to 0.1%). The rearrangement uses TRBV10-3 and TRBJ2-3; D is perhaps TRBD1 or TRBD2 (5 bases each). Germline CDR1 ENHRY, CDR2 SYGVKD. Trimming cost V 4 bases and J 6 bases, with 17 bases left between them. The CDR3 consists of 15 residues. CDR3 protein: CAISVGENWWDTQYF. Written as DNA, the CDR3 is TGTGCCATCAGTGTGGGGGAAAACTGGTGGGATACGCAGTATTTT.

The chain recombines TRBV27 with TRBJ1-2, with TRBD1 identical over 7 bases. J lost 5 bases, V lost 5 bases, and 5 bases had no gene match. The CDR3 is 13 residues long. Looked up from germline, CDR1 is MNHEY and CDR2 is SMNVEV (reference sequence). The CDR3 coding sequence is TGTGCCAGCAGTGCAATACAGGGGTATGGCTACACCTTC. As protein: CASSAIQGYGYTF.

The count of this clone is one. This chain uses TRBV28 with TRBJ2-7, with D perhaps assigned TRBD1 or TRBD2 (6 bases each). The germline gives CDR1 MDHEN, CDR2 SYDVKM. CDR3 length: 14 residues. Trimming removed 5 bases at V and 4 bases at J, with 15 bases between. In DNA form, the CDR3 reads TGTGCCAGCAGTAAAACAGGGAGGACTTACGAGCAGTACGTC. This sequence encodes CASSKTGRTYEQYV.

The V call is TRBV29-1, the J call TRBJ1-3; 7 bases fit TRBD1. Germline V CDR1 and CDR2: SQVTM, ANQGSEA. The CDR3 extends over 13 amino acids. V shed 1 base, J shed 3 bases, and the junction held 0 bases outside the gene matches. Here the CDR3 reads CSVEGTGGNTIYF. Written as DNA, the CDR3 is TGCAGCGTTGAAGGGACAGGTGGAAACACCATATATTTT.

The CDR3 coding sequence is TGCAGCGTTGAAGAAAACGGATCGAATTCACCCCTCCACTTT. This translates into CSVEENGSNSPLHF. The genes are TRBV29-1 and TRBJ1-6; D not resolved. There are 14 residues in the CDR3. Trimming left V 0 bases short and J 7 bases short, with 10 bases between. Germline values: CDR1 SQVTM, CDR2 ANQGSEA. Variable domain in full (rest from reference TRBV29-1 and TRBJ1-6): SAVISQKPSRDICQRGTSLTIQCQVDSQVTMMFWYRQQPGQSLTLIATANQGSEATYESGFVIDKFPISRPNLTFSTLTVSNMSPEDSSIYLCSVEENGSNSPLHFGNGTRLTVT.

The gene calls are TRBV9 and TRBJ2-1, with 10 bases lining up with TRBD2. J gave up 4 bases and V 1 base, and 2 bases lay outside the gene matches. The CDR3 has 15 amino acids. CDR1 SGDLS and CDR2 YYNGEE come from the germline V gene. CDR3 protein: CASSVSGRGYNEQFF. The CDR3 bases are TGTGCCAGCAGCGTAAGCGGGAGGGGGTACAATGAGCAGTTCTTC.

This clone has only one observation. The chain employs TRBV7-9 and TRBJ1-1; D call uncertain. The CDR3 extends over 12 amino acids. Germline CDR1 is SEHNR and CDR2 is FQNEAQ (reference sequence). V lost 5 bases to trimming and J lost 11 bases, with 15 bases between them. This CDR3 reads CASSPDLVGAFF. The CDR3 DNA reads as TGTGCCAGCAGCCCCGACTTGGTCGGGGCTTTCTTT.

This clone was observed a few times. The V and J genes are TRBV9 and TRBJ2-2, with 7 bases that match TRBD2. Looked up from germline, CDR1 is SGDLS and CDR2 is YYNGEE. Trimming took 3 bases from V and 6 from J; bases not matched to a gene: 14. The CDR3 contains 17 residues. The CDR3 DNA is TGTGCCAGCAGCGCGCTTTCTAGCGGCCATAACCCCGGGGAGCTGTTTTTT. This sequence encodes CASSALSSGHNPGELFF.

This clone was counted a few times. The rearrangement links TRBV7-2 to TRBJ2-7, with 8 bases that match TRBD2. V shed 1 base, J shed 3 bases, and the junction held 11 bases outside the gene matches. Germline V gene sequence: CDR1 SGHTA, CDR2 FQGNSA. This CDR3 is built from 17 residues. The CDR3 DNA reads TGTGCCAGCAGCTTAGTAGGTTTTGGGCTAGCGGGCTACGAGCAGTACTTC. This sequence encodes CASSLVGFGLAGYEQYF.